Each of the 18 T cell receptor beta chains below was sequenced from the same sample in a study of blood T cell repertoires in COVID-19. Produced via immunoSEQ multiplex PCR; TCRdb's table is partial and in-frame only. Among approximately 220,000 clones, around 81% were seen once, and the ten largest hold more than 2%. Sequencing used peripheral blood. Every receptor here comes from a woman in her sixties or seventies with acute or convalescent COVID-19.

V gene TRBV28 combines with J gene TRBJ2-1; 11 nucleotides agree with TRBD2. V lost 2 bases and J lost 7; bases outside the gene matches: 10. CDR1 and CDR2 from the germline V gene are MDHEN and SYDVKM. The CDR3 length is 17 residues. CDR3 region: CASSLVSGGASLNEQFF. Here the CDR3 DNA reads TGTGCCAGCAGTTTAGTTAGCGGGGGGGCCTCGTTGAATGAGCAGTTCTTC.

The CDR3 DNA sequence: TGTGCCAGCAGCTTGGATCCGGGAAGGAGGACAGATACGCAGTATTTT. It codes for CASSLDPGRRTDTQYF. The rearrangement joins TRBV5-4 to TRBJ2-3; weak D call: TRBD2 (5 bases). CDR3 size: 16 residues. Trimming left V 0 bases short and J 3 bases short, with 14 bases between. CDR1 and CDR2 (germline): SGHNT, YYREEE (reference sequence).

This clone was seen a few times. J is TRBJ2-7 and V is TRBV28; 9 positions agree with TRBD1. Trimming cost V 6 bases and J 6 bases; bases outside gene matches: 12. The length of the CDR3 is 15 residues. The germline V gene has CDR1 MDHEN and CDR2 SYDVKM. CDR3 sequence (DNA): TGTGCCAGCAGACCCTCGGACAGGGGTCCTAGCGAGCAGTACTTC. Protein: CASRPSDRGPSEQYF.

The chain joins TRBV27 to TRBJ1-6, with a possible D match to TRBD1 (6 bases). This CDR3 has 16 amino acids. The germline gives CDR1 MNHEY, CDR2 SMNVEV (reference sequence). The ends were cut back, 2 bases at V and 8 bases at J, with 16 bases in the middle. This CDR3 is CASSLRRGPPHSPLHF. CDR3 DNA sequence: TGTGCCAGCAGTTTACGCAGGGGTCCCCCCCATTCACCCCTCCACTTT.

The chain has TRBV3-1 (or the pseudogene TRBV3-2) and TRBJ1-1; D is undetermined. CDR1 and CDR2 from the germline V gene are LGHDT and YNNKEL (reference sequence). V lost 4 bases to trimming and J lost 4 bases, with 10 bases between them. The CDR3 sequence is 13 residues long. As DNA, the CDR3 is TGTGCCAGCAGCCTCGGAACGGGCACTGAAGCTTTCTTT. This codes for CASSLGTGTEAFF.

The CDR3 coding sequence is TGCGCCAGCAGCTCGACAGGGGACACCGGGGAGCTGTTTTTT. Its translation is CASSSTGDTGELFF. The chain is built from TRBV5-1 and TRBJ2-2; 8 bases match TRBD1. With 3 bases clipped from V and 3 bases from J, the junction kept 1 base outside the gene matches. Germline assignment: CDR1 SGHRS and CDR2 YFSETQ. The CDR3 has 14 amino acids.

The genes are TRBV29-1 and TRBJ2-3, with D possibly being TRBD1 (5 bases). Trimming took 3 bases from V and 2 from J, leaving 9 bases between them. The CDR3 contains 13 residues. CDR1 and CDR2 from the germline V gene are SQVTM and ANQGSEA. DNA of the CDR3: TGCAGCGTTGATCAGGGTACCACAGATACGCAGTATTTT. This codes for CSVDQGTTDTQYF.

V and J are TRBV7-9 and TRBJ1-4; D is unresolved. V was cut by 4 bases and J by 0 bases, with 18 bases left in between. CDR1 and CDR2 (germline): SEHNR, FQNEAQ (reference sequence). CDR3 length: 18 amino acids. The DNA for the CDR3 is TGTGCCAGCAGCTCCCCCCTCGGGGTCGCGGCAACTAATGAAAAACTGTTTTTT. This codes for CASSSPLGVAATNEKLFF. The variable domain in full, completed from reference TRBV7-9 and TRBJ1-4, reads DTGVSQNPRHKITKRGQNVTFRCDPISEHNRLYWYRQTLGQGPEFLTYFQNEAQLEKSRLLSDRFSAERPKGSFSTLEIQRTEQGDSAMYLCASSSPLGVAATNEKLFFGSGTQLSVL.

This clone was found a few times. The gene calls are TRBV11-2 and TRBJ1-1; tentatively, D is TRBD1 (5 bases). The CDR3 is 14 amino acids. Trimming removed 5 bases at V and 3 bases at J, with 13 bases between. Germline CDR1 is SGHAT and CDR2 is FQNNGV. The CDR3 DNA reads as TGTGCCAGCAGCCGCAGGGTTTCAGACACTGAAGCTTTCTTT. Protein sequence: CASSRRVSDTEAFF.

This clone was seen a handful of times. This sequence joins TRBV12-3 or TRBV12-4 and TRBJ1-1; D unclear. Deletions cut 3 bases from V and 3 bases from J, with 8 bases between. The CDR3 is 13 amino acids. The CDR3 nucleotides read TGTGCCAGCAGTTTGTTGAGGGACACTGAAGCTTTCTTT. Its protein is CASSLLRDTEAFF.

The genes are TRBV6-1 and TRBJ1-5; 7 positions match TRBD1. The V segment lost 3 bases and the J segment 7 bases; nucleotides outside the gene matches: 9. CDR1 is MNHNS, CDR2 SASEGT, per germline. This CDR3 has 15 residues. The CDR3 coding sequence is TGTGCCAGCAGTGATCCGGACAGGACGAAACAGCCCCAGCATTTT. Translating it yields CASSDPDRTKQPQHF.

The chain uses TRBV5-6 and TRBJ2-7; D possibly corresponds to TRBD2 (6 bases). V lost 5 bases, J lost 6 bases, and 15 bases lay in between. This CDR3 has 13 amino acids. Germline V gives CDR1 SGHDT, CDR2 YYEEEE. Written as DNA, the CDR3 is TGTGCCAGCAGTGTACGGGGGAGAAGCGAGCAGTACTTC. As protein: CASSVRGRSEQYF.

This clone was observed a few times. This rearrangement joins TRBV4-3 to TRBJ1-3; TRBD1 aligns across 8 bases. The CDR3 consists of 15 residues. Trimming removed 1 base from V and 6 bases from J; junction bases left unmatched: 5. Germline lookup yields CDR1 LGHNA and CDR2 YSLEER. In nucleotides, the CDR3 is TGCGCCAGCAGCCAAGGACAGGGGAGTCTAAACACCATATATTTT. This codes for CASSQGQGSLNTIYF.

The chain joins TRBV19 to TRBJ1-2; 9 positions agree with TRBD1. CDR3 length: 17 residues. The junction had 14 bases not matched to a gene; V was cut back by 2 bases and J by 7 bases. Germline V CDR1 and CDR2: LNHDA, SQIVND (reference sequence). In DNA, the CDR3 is TGTGCCAGTAGTATACAAACTCACCGGGACAGGGCCTCTGGCTACACCTTC. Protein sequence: CASSIQTHRDRASGYTF. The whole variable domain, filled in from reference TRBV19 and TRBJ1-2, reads DGGITQSPKYLFRKEGQNVTLSCEQNLNHDAMYWYRQDPGQGLRLIYYSQIVNDFQKGDIAEGYSVSREKKESFPLTVTSAQKNPTAFYLCASSIQTHRDRASGYTFGSGTRLTVV.

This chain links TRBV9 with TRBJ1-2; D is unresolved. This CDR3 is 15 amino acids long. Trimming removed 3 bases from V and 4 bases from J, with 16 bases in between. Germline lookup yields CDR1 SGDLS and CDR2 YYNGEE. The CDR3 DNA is TGTGCCAGCAGCGGTCCCGAGGAGAGGGCCTATGGCTACACCTTC. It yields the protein CASSGPEERAYGYTF.

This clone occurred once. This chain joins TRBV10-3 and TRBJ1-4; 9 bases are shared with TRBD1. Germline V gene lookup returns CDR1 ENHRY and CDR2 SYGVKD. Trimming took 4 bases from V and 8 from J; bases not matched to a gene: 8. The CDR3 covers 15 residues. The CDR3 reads CAISARTGVKEKLFF. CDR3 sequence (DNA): TGTGCCATCAGTGCCCGGACAGGGGTGAAGGAAAAACTGTTTTTT.

CDR3 amino acids: CASSIRDRGSYGYTF. CDR3 nucleotides: TGTGCCAGCAGCATCCGGGACAGGGGTTCCTATGGCTACACCTTC. The chain combines TRBV3-1 (or the pseudogene TRBV3-2) with TRBJ1-2; the match to TRBD1 covers 10 bases. J was trimmed by 4 bases and V by 5 bases; bases with no gene match: 7. Germline V gene data show CDR1 as LGHDT and CDR2 as YNNKEL (reference sequence). This CDR3 is 15 amino acids long.

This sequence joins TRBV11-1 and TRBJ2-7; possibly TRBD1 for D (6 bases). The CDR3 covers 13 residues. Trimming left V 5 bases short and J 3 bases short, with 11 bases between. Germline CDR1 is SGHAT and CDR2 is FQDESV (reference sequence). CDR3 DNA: TGTGCCAGCAGCAGCGACAGGTTCTACGAGCAGTACTTC. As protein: CASSSDRFYEQYF.